A single sample gave rise to the 11 T cell receptor beta chains below, sequenced in a study of OX40 agonist ivuxolimab in advanced cancers. Generated by immunoSEQ multiplex PCR, the TCRdb table keeps only in-frame clones and is missing some. The table lists about 59,000 clones, around 82% of them singletons. Sequencing used CD4+ or CD8+ T cells sorted from blood, obtained in a trial of the OX40 agonist ivuxolimab. Receptor source: an adult with an advanced solid tumor such as melanoma, head and neck, liver or kidney cancer.

CDR3 region: CASSRTSGRGYEQYF. The CDR3 nucleotides are TGCGCCAGCAGCCGGACTAGCGGGAGAGGGTACGAGCAGTACTTC. V gene TRBV4-1 combines with J gene TRBJ2-7, with 13 bases identical to TRBD2. V lost 4 bases, J lost 4 bases, and 4 bases stayed unmatched. The CDR3 has 15 amino acids. CDR1 is MGHRA and CDR2 is YSYEKL in the germline V gene.

The J gene is TRBJ1-1, the V gene TRBV7-2; 7 nucleotides align to TRBD1. Germline trimming cut 0 bases from V and 4 bases from J; bases unmatched to any gene: 2. The CDR3 extends over 14 amino acids. Germline V gene data show CDR1 as SGHTA and CDR2 as FQGNSA. CDR3 nucleotides: TGTGCCAGCAGCTTAGCAGGGGGCTTCACTGAAGCTTTCTTT. This translates into CASSLAGGFTEAFF.

This chain connects TRBV30 to TRBJ1-1, with D perhaps TRBD1 (6 bases). The CDR3 covers 14 residues. Per the germline V gene, CDR1 is GTSNPN and CDR2 is SVGIG (reference sequence). V dropped 3 bases and J dropped 4 bases, with 15 bases sitting between them. This CDR3 is CAWRLTRGSTEAFF. In DNA form, the CDR3 reads TGTGCCTGGAGACTAACCAGGGGTTCCACTGAAGCTTTCTTT.

The sample holds one count of this clone. The chain carries TRBV16 and TRBJ2-7; a weak D match, TRBD1 (6 bases). Per the germline V gene, CDR1 is KGHSY and CDR2 is FQNENV. Trimming pared 1 base from V and 2 bases from J, leaving 12 bases between. The CDR3 contains 15 residues. The CDR3 spells CASSQWRAGAYEQYF. CDR3 bases: TGTGCCAGCAGCCAATGGCGGGCAGGGGCCTACGAGCAGTACTTC.

This clone was seen a few times. The V and J genes are TRBV18 and TRBJ1-1; D is undetermined. The length of the CDR3 is 14 residues. CDR1 and CDR2 (germline): KGHSH, LQKENI. The V end was cut by 0 bases, the J end by 2 bases, with 7 bases between. CDR3 loop: CASSPPGRNTEAFF. As DNA, the CDR3 is TGTGCCAGCTCACCACCAGGCAGAAACACTGAAGCTTTCTTT.

This chain links TRBV10-1 with TRBJ2-7, with 8 bases that match TRBD1. Germline V gene sequence: CDR1 WNHNN, CDR2 SYGVQD (reference sequence). This CDR3 comprises 13 residues. Losses at the gene ends were 0 bases for V and 7 bases for J; bases not matched to a gene: 2. The CDR3 region is CASSESYRGEQYF. CDR3 coding DNA: TGCGCCAGCAGTGAGTCGTACAGGGGGGAGCAGTACTTC.

The V and J genes are TRBV6-4 and TRBJ2-3, with TRBD1 matching over 7 bases. Germline values: CDR1 MRHNA, CDR2 SNTAGT. The CDR3 length is 14 residues. V gave up 7 bases and J gave up 1 base; unmatched junction bases: 5. The CDR3 loop reads CASKRTGGTDTQYF. The CDR3 nucleotides are TGTGCCAGCAAGAGAACAGGGGGCACAGATACGCAGTATTTT.

The chain joins TRBV5-6 to TRBJ1-2; TRBD1 agrees at 10 bases. The CDR3 length is 14 residues. Per the germline V gene, CDR1 is SGHDT and CDR2 is YYEEEE. With 4 bases clipped from V and 5 bases from J, the junction kept 5 bases outside the gene matches. The CDR3 DNA reads TGTGCCAGCAGCCAGGGACAGGGGAGATATGGCTACACCTTC. It is translated as CASSQGQGRYGYTF.

About this clone: Other DNA sequences in the sample encode the same CDR3. V gene TRBV2 combines with J gene TRBJ2-2; tentative D call: TRBD2 (6 bases). The V and J ends lost 6 bases and 4 bases respectively, with 15 bases between them. Germline lookup yields CDR1 SNHLY and CDR2 FYNNEI. CDR3 length equals 15 residues. The CDR3 nucleotides read TGTGCCAGCAGGCCAGGAGGGCCCAGCACCGGGGAGCTGTTTTTT. Its translation: CASRPGGPSTGELFF.

This sequence joins TRBV7-6 and TRBJ2-1, with D possibly being TRBD2 (6 bases). Germline assignment: CDR1 SGHVS and CDR2 FNYEAQ. CDR3 size: 14 residues. V lost 6 bases to trimming and J lost 7 bases, with 16 bases between them. The CDR3 DNA is TGTGCCAGCAGTCCGGGGGATTTTGGGAATGAGCAGTTCTTC. Amino acids: CASSPGDFGNEQFF.

The J gene is TRBJ2-1, the V gene TRBV14; D is unclear. Germline V gene sequence: CDR1 SGHDN, CDR2 FVKESK. This CDR3 comprises 16 residues. V dropped 3 bases and J dropped 7 bases, with 19 bases sitting between them. The CDR3 is CASSHTLVGSKNEQFF. In nucleotides, the CDR3 is TGTGCCAGCAGCCACACACTCGTCGGTAGTAAAAATGAGCAGTTCTTC.